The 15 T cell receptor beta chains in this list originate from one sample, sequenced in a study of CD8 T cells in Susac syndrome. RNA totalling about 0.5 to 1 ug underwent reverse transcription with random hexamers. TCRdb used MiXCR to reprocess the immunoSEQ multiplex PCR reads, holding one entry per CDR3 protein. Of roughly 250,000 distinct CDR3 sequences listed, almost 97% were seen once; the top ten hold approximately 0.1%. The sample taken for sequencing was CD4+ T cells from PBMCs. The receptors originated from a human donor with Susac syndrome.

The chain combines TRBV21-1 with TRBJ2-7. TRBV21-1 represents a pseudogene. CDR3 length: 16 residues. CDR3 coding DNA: TGTGCCAGCAGCTTACCAACTCATTCCCACGACTACGAGCAGTACTTC. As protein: CASSLPTHSHDYEQYF.

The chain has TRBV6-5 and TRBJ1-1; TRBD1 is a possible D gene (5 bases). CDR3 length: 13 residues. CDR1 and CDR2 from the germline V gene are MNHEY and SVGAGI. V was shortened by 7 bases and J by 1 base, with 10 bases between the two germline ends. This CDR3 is CASKTRGNTEAFF. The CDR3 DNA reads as TGTGCCAGCAAGACGAGGGGGAACACTGAAGCTTTCTTT.

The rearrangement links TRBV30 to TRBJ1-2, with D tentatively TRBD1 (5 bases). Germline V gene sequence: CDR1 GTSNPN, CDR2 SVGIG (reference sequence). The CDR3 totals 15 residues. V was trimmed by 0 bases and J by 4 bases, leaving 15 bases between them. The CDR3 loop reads CAWSVWSTVSYGYTF. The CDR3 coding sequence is TGTGCCTGGAGTGTATGGTCGACAGTATCCTATGGCTACACCTTC. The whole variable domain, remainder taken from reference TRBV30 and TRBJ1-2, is SQTIHQWPATLVQPVGSPLSLECTVEGTSNPNLYWYRQAAGRGLQLLFYSVGIGQISSEVPQNLSASRPQDRQFILSSKKLLLSDSGFYLCAWSVWSTVSYGYTFGSGTRLTVV.

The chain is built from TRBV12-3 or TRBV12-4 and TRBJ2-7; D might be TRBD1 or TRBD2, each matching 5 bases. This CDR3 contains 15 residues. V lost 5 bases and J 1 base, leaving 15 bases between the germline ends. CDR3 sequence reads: CASSPLPGPSYEQYF. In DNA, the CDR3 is TGTGCCAGCAGTCCCTTACCGGGGCCTTCCTACGAGCAGTACTTC.

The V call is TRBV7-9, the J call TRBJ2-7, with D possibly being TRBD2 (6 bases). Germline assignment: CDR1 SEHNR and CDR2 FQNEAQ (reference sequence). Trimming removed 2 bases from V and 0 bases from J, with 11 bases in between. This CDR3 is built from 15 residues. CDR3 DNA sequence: TGTGCCAGCAGCTTACATTACGGGAGCTCCTACGAGCAGTACTTC. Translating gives CASSLHYGSSYEQYF.

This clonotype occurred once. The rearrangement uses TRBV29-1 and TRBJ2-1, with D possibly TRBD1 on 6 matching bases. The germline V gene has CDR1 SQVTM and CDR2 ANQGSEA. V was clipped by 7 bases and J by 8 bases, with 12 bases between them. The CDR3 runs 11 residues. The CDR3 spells CSGQENYEQFF. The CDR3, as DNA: TGCAGCGGACAGGAAAATTATGAGCAGTTCTTC.

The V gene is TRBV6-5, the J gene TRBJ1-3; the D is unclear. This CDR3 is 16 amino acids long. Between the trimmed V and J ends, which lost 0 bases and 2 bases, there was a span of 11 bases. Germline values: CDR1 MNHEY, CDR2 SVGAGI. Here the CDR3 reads CASSYSGVHPGNTIYF. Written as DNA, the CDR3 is TGTGCCAGCAGTTACTCGGGAGTGCACCCTGGAAACACCATATATTTT.

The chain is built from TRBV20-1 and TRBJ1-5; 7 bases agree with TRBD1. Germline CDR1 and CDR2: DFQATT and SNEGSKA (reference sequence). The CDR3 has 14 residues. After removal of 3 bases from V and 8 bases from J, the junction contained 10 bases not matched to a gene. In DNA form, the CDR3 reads TGCAGTGCTAGTGCGGGACAGCGCCGGGAGCCCCAGCATTTT. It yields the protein CSASAGQRREPQHF.

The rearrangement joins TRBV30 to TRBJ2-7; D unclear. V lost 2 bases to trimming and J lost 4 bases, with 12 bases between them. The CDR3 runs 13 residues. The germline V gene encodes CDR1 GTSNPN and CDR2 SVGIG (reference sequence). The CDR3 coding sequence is TGTGCCTGGAGTATGCTGGAATATTACGAGCAGTACTTC. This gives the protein CAWSMLEYYEQYF.

CDR3 protein: CAWSDGLNQPQHF. CDR3 sequence (DNA): TGTGCCTGGAGTGACGGACTCAATCAGCCCCAGCATTTT. This chain links TRBV30 with TRBJ1-5; no reliable D call. V was cut by 1 base and J by 3 bases, with 7 bases left in between. This CDR3 is built from 13 residues. Germline loops: CDR1 GTSNPN, CDR2 SVGIG (reference sequence).

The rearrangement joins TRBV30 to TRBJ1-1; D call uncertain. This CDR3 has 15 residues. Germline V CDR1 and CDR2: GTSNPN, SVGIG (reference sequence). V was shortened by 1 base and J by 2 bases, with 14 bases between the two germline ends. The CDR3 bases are TGTGCCTGGAGTGCTAGAGGGAGCTTTAACACTGAAGCTTTCTTT. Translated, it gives CAWSARGSFNTEAFF.

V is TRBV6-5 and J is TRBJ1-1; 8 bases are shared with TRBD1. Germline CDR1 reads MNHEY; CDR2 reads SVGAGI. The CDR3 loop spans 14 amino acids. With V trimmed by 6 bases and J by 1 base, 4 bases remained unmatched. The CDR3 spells CASSMQGANTEAFF. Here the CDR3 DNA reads TGTGCCAGCAGCATGCAGGGGGCGAACACTGAAGCTTTCTTT.

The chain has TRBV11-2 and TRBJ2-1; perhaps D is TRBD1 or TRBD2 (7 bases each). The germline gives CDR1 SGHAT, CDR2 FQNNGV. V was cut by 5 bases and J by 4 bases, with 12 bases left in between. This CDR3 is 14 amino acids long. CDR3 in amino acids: CASSPAGQYNEQFF. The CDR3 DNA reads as TGTGCCAGCAGCCCAGCGGGACAGTACAATGAGCAGTTCTTC.

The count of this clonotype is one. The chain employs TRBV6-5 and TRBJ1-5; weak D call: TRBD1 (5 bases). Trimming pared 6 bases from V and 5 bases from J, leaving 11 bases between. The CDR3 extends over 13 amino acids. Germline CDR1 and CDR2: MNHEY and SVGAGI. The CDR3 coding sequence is TGTGCCAGCAGCAGGGAATGGTATCAGCCCCAGCATTTT. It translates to CASSREWYQPQHF.

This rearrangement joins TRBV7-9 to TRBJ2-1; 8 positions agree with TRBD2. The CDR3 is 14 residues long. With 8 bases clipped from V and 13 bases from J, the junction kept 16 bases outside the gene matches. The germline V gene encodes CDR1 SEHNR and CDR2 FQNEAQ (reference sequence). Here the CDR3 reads CASHSTKAAGGQFF. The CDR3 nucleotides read TGTGCCAGCCACTCAACTAAGGCGGCGGGAGGACAGTTCTTC.